These 2 T cell receptor beta chains share one sample of origin, sequenced in a study of shared clonotypes between healthy human individuals. Terminally differentiated effector memory CD45RA+ cells were excluded by CCR7 positive selection of CD45RO-negative cells. The repertoire was sequenced with immunoSEQ multiplex PCR; TCRdb's copy has only in-frame clones and lacks some. Here the sample spans a few million clones, about 94% being singletons. The source material was naive CD8+ T cells from PBMCs. The receptors shown here come from a man in his late teens or twenties in good health. Some clones in this sample may be carry-over from other donors' samples.

The chain carries TRBV29-1 and TRBJ1-2, with D tentatively TRBD1 (5 bases). V was pared by 6 bases and J by 3 bases, with 14 bases between. CDR1 is SQVTM, CDR2 ANQGSEA, per germline. There are 13 residues in the CDR3. CDR3: CSVPSPGDYGYTF. Here the CDR3 DNA reads TGCAGCGTCCCGTCACCGGGGGACTATGGCTACACCTTC.

The chain links TRBV28 to TRBJ1-2, with 11 bases that match TRBD1. CDR1 is MDHEN and CDR2 is SYDVKM in the germline V gene. The CDR3 consists of 19 residues. J was trimmed by 7 bases and V by 6 bases; bases with no gene match: 22. CDR3 DNA sequence: TGTGCCAGCAGCCTTCGACGCCCCCCGGACAGGGGGCTTTTTCTTGGCTACACCTTC. It specifies CASSLRRPPDRGLFLGYTF.